A selection of T cell receptor beta chains follows, all from one sample in a study of blood T cell repertoires in COVID-19. TCRdb's table, derived via immunoSEQ multiplex PCR, lists solely in-frame clones and lacks some. Of some 100,000 clones listed, 80% to 95% are singletons. The material sequenced was peripheral blood. These receptors were collected from a man aged 60-69 years with acute or convalescent COVID-19. CDR3s include the opening cysteine and the closing phenylalanine or tryptophan. The D gene is left open where the match is weak. Not all rows give a size; the values are once, few, many and, for expanded clones, a class.

NA NA TRBJ2-1 TRBV5-1 CASQRSSYNEQFF TGCGCCAGTCAGCGGTCTTCCTACAATGAGCAGTTCTTC
NA TRBD2 TRBJ2-1 TRBV5-1 CASSLGAGGGNEQFF TGCGCCAGCAGCTTGGGAGCGGGAGGGGGGAATGAGCAGTTCTTC
NA TRBD1 TRBJ2-7 TRBV7-9 CASSHPVTGGPYEQYF TGTGCCAGCAGCCACCCGGTTACAGGGGGCCCTTACGAGCAGTACTTC
NA NA TRBJ1-5 TRBV12-3/TRBV12-4 CASKARNNQPQHF TGTGCCAGCAAAGCGCGAAACAATCAGCCCCAGCATTTT
once TRBD2 TRBJ2-1 TRBV27 CASSQPGLRNEQFF TGTGCCAGCAGTCAACCGGGACTAAGAAATGAGCAGTTCTTC
once NA TRBJ2-1 TRBV27 CASTLRGGNEQFF TGTGCCAGCACCCTCAGAGGGGGAAATGAGCAGTTCTTC
NA TRBD1 TRBJ1-6 TRBV6-6 CASSPTTGRNSPLHF TGTGCCAGCAGTCCCACGACAGGGAGAAATTCACCCCTCCACTTT
NA TRBD1 TRBJ2-1 TRBV5-1 CASSRWDRVGNEQFF TGCGCCAGCAGCAGGTGGGACAGGGTGGGGAATGAGCAGTTCTTC
NA NA TRBJ1-2 TRBV29-1 CSVASGNNYGYTF TGCAGCGTTGCGAGCGGAAACAACTATGGCTACACCTTC
NA TRBD1 TRBJ1-5 TRBV7-2 CASSLADRSGVSQHF TGTGCCAGCAGCTTAGCGGACAGGTCCGGCGTGTCCCAGCATTTT
once TRBD1 TRBJ1-6 TRBV19 CASSIAQGAGDSPLHF TGTGCCAGTAGTATCGCTCAGGGGGCTGGGGATTCACCCCTCCACTTT
NA TRBD1 TRBJ2-3 TRBV7-6 CASSPGQGYGTDTQYF TGTGCCAGCAGCCCGGGACAGGGGTACGGCACAGATACGCAGTATTTT
NA NA TRBJ1-5 TRBV28 CASGEGNQPQHF TGTGCCAGCGGTGAGGGCAATCAGCCCCAGCATTTT
NA TRBD1 TRBJ2-1 TRBV29-1 CSGSEDREGEQFF TGCAGCGGTTCAGAGGACAGGGAAGGTGAGCAGTTCTTC
NA NA TRBJ1-4 TRBV6-5 CASSPPGALNEKLFF TGTGCCAGCAGTCCCCCAGGGGCGTTAAATGAAAAACTGTTTTTT